The 21 T cell receptor beta chains reported below all come from one sample, sequenced in a study of cytomegalovirus exposure and HLA in healthy donors. Amplification used 60 Vbeta primers and 13 Jbeta primers. Assay used: immunoSEQ multiplex PCR; TCRdb lists only in-frame clones, some missing. Of 150,000 or so clones listed, approximately 80% are singletons. Sequences were obtained from PBMCs. These receptors were taken from a man aged 25 to 45 in good health and CMV-seropositive.

The V call is TRBV6-5, the J call TRBJ2-2; 11 bases agree with TRBD1. This CDR3 is 15 amino acids long. Germline V CDR1 and CDR2: MNHEY, SVGAGI. Trimming at V came to 8 bases and at J to 5 bases, leaving 7 bases not matched to a gene. For the CDR3, the DNA is TGTGCCAGCGATACCGGGACAGGGGGTACCGGGGAGCTGTTTTTT. It codes for CASDTGTGGTGELFF.

This clone was recorded only once. The chain joins TRBV4-2 to TRBJ2-2, with 14 bases matching TRBD2. CDR1 is LGHNA, CDR2 YNFKEQ, per germline. The CDR3 covers 20 residues. V was pared by 4 bases and J by 3 bases, with 13 bases of the junction left unmatched. CDR3 sequence (DNA): TGTGCCAGCAGCCCACAGAATCCGGGACTAGCGGGAGTCTACACCGGGGAGCTGTTTTTT. It encodes CASSPQNPGLAGVYTGELFF.

The chain is built from TRBV5-1 and TRBJ2-5, with 7 bases lining up with TRBD1. Germline-derived CDR1 and CDR2 are SGHRS and YFSETQ. V lost 3 bases and J lost 9; bases outside the gene matches: 11. The CDR3 is 14 amino acids. The DNA for the CDR3 is TGCGCCAGCAGCTCAGGAGCCAGGGGGACGGCCCAGTACTTC. Amino acid sequence: CASSSGARGTAQYF.

The V gene is TRBV19, the J gene TRBJ2-1, with 13 bases aligning to TRBD2. The junction had 7 bases not matched to a gene; V was cut back by 3 bases and J by 5 bases. Germline-derived CDR1 and CDR2 are LNHDA and SQIVND (reference sequence). The CDR3 spans 17 residues. In DNA, the CDR3 is TGTGCCAGTAGTATGGGGACTAGCGGGAAGGTCGACAATGAGCAGTTCTTC. Translating it yields CASSMGTSGKVDNEQFF.

The rearrangement uses TRBV25-1 and TRBJ1-6; D is undetermined. Germline CDR1 reads MGHDK; CDR2 reads SYGVNS. The CDR3 is 14 amino acids. V lost 7 bases to trimming and J lost 7 bases, with 14 bases between them. The DNA for the CDR3 is TGTGCCAGCACGCGGGAGCCGGAAAATTCACCCCTCCACTTT. Its protein is CASTREPENSPLHF.

V is TRBV5-1 and J is TRBJ2-7, with 8 bases fitting TRBD2. The CDR3 length is 14 residues. Per the germline V gene, CDR1 is SGHRS and CDR2 is YFSETQ. The V gene end was trimmed by 2 bases and the J gene end by 2 bases; junction bases not matched to a gene: 3. The CDR3 region is CASSFIAGPYEQYF. The DNA of the CDR3 is TGCGCCAGCAGCTTTATAGCGGGGCCCTACGAGCAGTACTTC. Full variable domain (missing parts from reference TRBV5-1 and TRBJ2-7): KAGVTQTPRYLIKTRGQQVTLSCSPISGHRSVSWYQQTPGQGLQFLFEYFSETQRNKGNFPGRFSGRQFSNSRSEMNVSTLELGDSALYLCASSFIAGPYEQYFGPGTRLTVT.

This sequence joins TRBV27 and TRBJ1-1, with 8 bases fitting TRBD1. Trimming took 5 bases from V and 2 from J; bases not matched to a gene: 7. Germline CDR1 reads MNHEY; CDR2 reads SMNVEV (reference sequence). The CDR3 spans 15 residues. In nucleotides, the CDR3 is TGTGCCAGCAGTACTTGGGACAGGCCTAACACTGAAGCTTTCTTT. Amino acid sequence: CASSTWDRPNTEAFF.

The chain uses TRBV18 and TRBJ1-1, with unresolved D. V lost 2 bases, J lost 5 bases, and 12 bases lay in between. The CDR3 covers 14 residues. Germline V lookup: CDR1 KGHSH, CDR2 LQKENI. The DNA of the CDR3 is TGTGCCAGCTCACCAGGGTTGGAGGGAACTGAAGCTTTCTTT. Amino acid sequence: CASSPGLEGTEAFF.

This clone has a handful of counts. The CDR3 region has the DNA TGTGCCAGTATAACTAGCGGGGCCCCTCCAGATACGCAGTATTTT. Translating gives CASITSGAPPDTQYF. The rearrangement links TRBV7-2 to TRBJ2-3; 10 nucleotides line up with TRBD2. CDR1 is SGHTA and CDR2 is FQGNSA in the germline V gene. The CDR3 spans 15 residues. Losses at the gene ends were 9 bases for V and 4 bases for J; bases not matched to a gene: 10.

This rearrangement joins TRBV28 to TRBJ1-2; D is unresolved. This CDR3 has 12 residues. From germline, CDR1 is MDHEN and CDR2 SYDVKM. V lost 6 bases to trimming and J lost 7 bases, with 12 bases between them. The DNA of the CDR3 is TGTGCCAGCAGCATTGGCCGGGTTGGCTACACCTTC. It specifies CASSIGRVGYTF.

This chain joins TRBV15 and TRBJ2-5, with 9 bases aligning to TRBD2. J lost 2 bases, V lost 0 bases, and 10 bases had no gene match. Germline lookup yields CDR1 LNHNV and CDR2 YYDKDF (reference sequence). The CDR3 consists of 18 residues. Here the CDR3 DNA reads TGTGCCACCAGCAGAGATTTAGGACTAGCGATTGGGCAAGAGACCCAGTACTTC. Its protein is CATSRDLGLAIGQETQYF.

The chain recombines TRBV18 with TRBJ1-1; perhaps TRBD1 as D (5 bases). The germline V gene encodes CDR1 KGHSH and CDR2 LQKENI. The V gene lost 2 bases and the J gene lost 5 bases, with 12 bases spanning the gap. This CDR3 has 14 amino acids. CDR3 protein: CASSPTEGHTEAFF. The CDR3 region has the DNA TGTGCCAGCTCACCAACCGAAGGACATACTGAAGCTTTCTTT.

The rearrangement joins TRBV5-6 to TRBJ2-5, with TRBD2 matching 11 bases. With V trimmed by 3 bases and J by 5 bases, 9 bases remained unmatched. CDR3 length: 16 residues. Germline V gives CDR1 SGHDT, CDR2 YYEEEE. Written as DNA, the CDR3 is TGTGCCAGCAGCTCCGGCCCAACTAGCGGGAGTGAGACCCAGTACTTC. Residues: CASSSGPTSGSETQYF.

The genes are TRBV11-2 and TRBJ1-3, with 7 bases matching TRBD1. Per the germline V gene, CDR1 is SGHAT and CDR2 is FQNNGV. Trimming took 2 bases from V and 2 from J; bases not matched to a gene: 6. The length of the CDR3 is 16 residues. CDR3 sequence reads: CASSLSTGEAGNTIYF. As DNA, the CDR3 is TGTGCCAGCAGCTTATCAACAGGGGAAGCTGGAAACACCATATATTTT.

The V gene is TRBV18, the J gene TRBJ1-1; TRBD1 is a possible D gene (6 bases). In germline, CDR1 is KGHSH, CDR2 LQKENI. Trimming shortened V by 3 bases and J by 4 bases, and 12 bases separated the two germline ends. The CDR3 sequence is 14 residues long. CDR3 residues: CASSPKTGSTEAFF. CDR3 in DNA: TGTGCCAGCTCACCCAAGACAGGTTCCACTGAAGCTTTCTTT.

CDR3 DNA sequence: TGTGCCAGCAGCCGGACAGGAGCCTACGAGCAGTACTTC. As protein: CASSRTGAYEQYF. This chain connects TRBV2 to TRBJ2-5; 7 bases are a match to TRBD1. The J call may be mistaken, given a closer DNA end match to TRBJ2-7. This CDR3 contains 13 residues. Germline assignment: CDR1 SNHLY and CDR2 FYNNEI.

The chain recombines TRBV19 with TRBJ2-7; 7 bases map to TRBD2. The V segment lost 3 bases and the J segment 2 bases; nucleotides outside the gene matches: 1. The germline gives CDR1 LNHDA, CDR2 SQIVND (reference sequence). The CDR3 totals 13 residues. DNA for the CDR3: TGTGCCAGTAGTATCGGGACTACCTACGAGCAGTACTTC. The encoded protein is CASSIGTTYEQYF.

This clone has a single count. The rearrangement links TRBV4-1 to TRBJ2-5; the D is unclear. V lost 2 bases to trimming and J lost 5 bases, with 12 bases between them. The CDR3 runs to 14 residues. Germline values: CDR1 MGHRA, CDR2 YSYEKL. This chain's CDR3 is CASSQPTTVETQYF. CDR3 nucleotide sequence: TGCGCCAGCAGCCAACCGACAACAGTGGAGACCCAGTACTTC.

As DNA, the CDR3 is TGTGCCAGCAGCCGGACAGGGGCTACCAATCAGCCCCAGCATTTT. Protein product: CASSRTGATNQPQHF. This chain uses TRBV5-8 with TRBJ1-5; 9 bases map to TRBD1. Germline V gene lookup returns CDR1 SGHTS and CDR2 YDEGEE. This CDR3 region has 15 residues. J was trimmed by 3 bases and V by 4 bases; bases with no gene match: 5.

This sequence joins TRBV5-1 and TRBJ2-3; D ambiguous. In germline, CDR1 is SGHRS, CDR2 YFSETQ. The CDR3 runs 13 residues. V was cut by 8 bases and J by 0 bases, with 10 bases left in between. DNA for the CDR3: TGCGCCAGTTCCCCACTAAGCACAGATACGCAGTATTTT. It encodes CASSPLSTDTQYF.

This clone was counted only a few times. The rearrangement links TRBV2 to TRBJ1-4; TRBD1 might be the D (6 bases). Germline V lookup: CDR1 SNHLY, CDR2 FYNNEI. The CDR3 has 15 amino acids. V gave up 6 bases and J gave up 7 bases, with 18 bases separating them. This chain's CDR3 is CASSASGGLVEKLFF. The DNA for the CDR3 is TGTGCCAGCAGCGCATCGGGGGGGCTGGTTGAAAAACTGTTTTTT.